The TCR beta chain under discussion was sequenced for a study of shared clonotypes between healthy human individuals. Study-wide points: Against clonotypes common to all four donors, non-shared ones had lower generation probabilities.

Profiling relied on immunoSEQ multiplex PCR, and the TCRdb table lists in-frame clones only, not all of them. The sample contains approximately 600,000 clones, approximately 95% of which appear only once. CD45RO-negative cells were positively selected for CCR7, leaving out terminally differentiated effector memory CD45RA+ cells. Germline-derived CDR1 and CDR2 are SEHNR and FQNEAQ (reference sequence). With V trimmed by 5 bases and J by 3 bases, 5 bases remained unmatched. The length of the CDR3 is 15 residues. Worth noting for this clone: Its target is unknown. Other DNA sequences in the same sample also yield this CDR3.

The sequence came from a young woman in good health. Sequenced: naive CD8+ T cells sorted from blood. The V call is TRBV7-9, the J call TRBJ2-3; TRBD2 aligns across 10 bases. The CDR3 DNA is TGTGCCAGCAGCCCTAGCGGGAGTAGGACAGATACGCAGTATTTT. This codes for CASSPSGSRTDTQYF.